The rows below give T cell receptor beta chains drawn from one sample of a study of neoadjuvant anti-PD-1 for oral cavity cancer. Here immunoSEQ multiplex PCR was the method, and the copy in TCRdb shows in-frame clones only, minus some. The sample holds roughly 16,000 clones, 35% to 50% seen once. Source: tumor tissue, taken after nivolumab (anti-PD-1) treatment. The origin of the receptors is a person between 35 and 79 years old with oral cavity squamous cell carcinoma. The CDR3 runs from the conserved cysteine through the conserved F or W. The order of the fields is V gene, clone size, J gene, D gene, CDR3 DNA, CDR3 protein. The D gene is left open where the match is weak. Rows may omit the clone size; those that give it use once, few, many or a size class.

>TRBV5-6|-|TRBJ2-3|TRBD2
TGTGCCAGCAGCCAGGGACTAGGCCCTGATACGCAGTATTTT
CASSQGLGPDTQYF
>TRBV19|few|TRBJ2-2|TRBD1
TGTGCCAGTAAAGACAGGGGGAACACCGGGGAGCTGTTTTTT
CASKDRGNTGELFF
>TRBV28|few|TRBJ1-1|-
TGTGCCAGCAGTTTCGTGAAAACGGCTTTCTTT
CASSFVKTAFF
>TRBV27|-|TRBJ2-2|-
TGTGCCAGCAGTCCTGCGAACACCGGGGAGCTGTTTTTT
CASSPANTGELFF
>TRBV10-3|-|TRBJ2-1|-
TGTGCCATCAGGGGGCCAGGGAGTAATGAGCAGTTCTTC
CAIRGPGSNEQFF
>TRBV28|-|TRBJ2-1|-
TGTGCCAGCAGTTCGATGACCCGCCTCAATGAGCAGTTCTTC
CASSSMTRLNEQFF
>TRBV29-1|-|TRBJ1-1|TRBD1
TGCAGCGTCTGGCGGGACAGGGGAACCGAAGCTTTCTTT
CSVWRDRGTEAFF
>TRBV7-9|few|TRBJ1-1|-
TGTGCCAGCAGCTTTTATACGAACACTGAAGCTTTCTTT
CASSFYTNTEAFF
>TRBV5-4|-|TRBJ1-2|TRBD1
TGTGCCAGCAGCTTCGGGACAGTTGGTGACTATGGCTACACCTTC
CASSFGTVGDYGYTF
>TRBV19|-|TRBJ1-5|-
TGTGCCAGTAGTATGGTCCGGGCCAGGGAGCCCCAGCATTTT
CASSMVRAREPQHF
>TRBV7-9|few|TRBJ2-3|TRBD1
TGTGCCAGCAGCTGGGGGACAGGGGGCGCAGATACGCAGTATTTT
CASSWGTGGADTQYF
>TRBV7-6|medium-sized|TRBJ1-3|TRBD1
TGTGCCAGCAGCTTTGGGGACAGGGGATCCGGAAACACCATATATTTT
CASSFGDRGSGNTIYF
>TRBV6-5|few|TRBJ2-7|-
TGTGCCAGCAGTTACTCCTTCAGGCTAATCTACGAGCAGTACTTC
CASSYSFRLIYEQYF
>TRBV4-2|-|TRBJ2-7|-
TGTGCCAGCAGCCAAGAGGCCCGTAGCAGCTCCTACGAGCAGTACTTC
CASSQEARSSSYEQYF
>TRBV19|medium-sized|TRBJ2-7|TRBD1
TGTGCCAGTAGTTCGAAGGGGGCTTGGGAGCAGTACTTC
CASSSKGAWEQYF
>TRBV25-1|-|TRBJ2-7|TRBD1
TGTGCCAGCGGCAGGGGGTCCTACGAGCAGTACTTC
CASGRGSYEQYF
>TRBV28|few|TRBJ1-3|TRBD1
TGTGCCAGCGGGACAGGAGTTGGAAACACCATATATTTT
CASGTGVGNTIYF
>TRBV7-2|few|TRBJ2-5|-
TGTGCCAGCAGTCCGTCTGGGGTATCAGAGACCCAGTACTTC
CASSPSGVSETQYF
>TRBV19|-|TRBJ1-5|-
TGTGCCAGTAGTCAACAGGGCGATCAGCCCCAGCATTTT
CASSQQGDQPQHF
>TRBV11-2|-|TRBJ2-5|-
TGTGCCAGCAGCTTAGTCACCGGAGAGACCCAGTACTTC
CASSLVTGETQYF
>TRBV4-3|-|TRBJ2-3|TRBD2
TGCGCCAGCAGCCAAGACAGGGGTCTAGCGGGGGGAACAGATACGCAGTATTTT
CASSQDRGLAGGTDTQYF
>TRBV4-3|once|TRBJ2-7|-
TGCGCCAGCAGCCAAGAATGGGACGGACACTACGAGCAGTACTTC
CASSQEWDGHYEQYF
>TRBV19|few|TRBJ1-2|-
TGTGCCAGTAGTGTCAACGGGGCTAACTCTGACTACACCTTC
CASSVNGANSDYTF
>TRBV2|many|TRBJ2-3|TRBD1
TGTGCCAGCACTGCACAGGGGACAGATACGCAGTATTTT
CASTAQGTDTQYF
>TRBV13|few|TRBJ2-7|-
TGTGCCAGCAGCTTAGGTCGGGCCTACGAGCAGTACTTC
CASSLGRAYEQYF
>TRBV14|medium-sized|TRBJ1-4|-
TGTGCCAGCAGCCAAACGGGGAGGGTTGAAAAACTGTTTTTT
CASSQTGRVEKLFF
>TRBV7-9|-|TRBJ1-6|-
TGTGCCAGCAGCTACCTCAGGAGGGCCTCCTATAATTCACCCCTCCACTTT
CASSYLRRASYNSPLHF
>TRBV4-3|-|TRBJ1-4|-
TGCGCCAGCAGCCAAGTTGGGGGGGGGCGAACTAATGAAAAACTGTTTTTT
CASSQVGGGRTNEKLFF
>TRBV10-3|-|TRBJ1-5|-
TGTGCCATCAGTGTAGATAGCAATCAGCCCCAGCATTTT
CAISVDSNQPQHF
>TRBV2|few|TRBJ2-2|TRBD1
TGTGCCAGCAGGGGGACAGTTCGAGGCGGGGAGCTGTTTTTT
CASRGTVRGGELFF
>TRBV5-6|few|TRBJ1-4|TRBD1
TGTGCCAGCAGCTTGGCGAGACAGGGGAAAGAAAAACTGTTTTTT
CASSLARQGKEKLFF
>TRBV7-4|-|TRBJ1-2|TRBD1
TGTGCCAGCAGCTTATTCCCCGGACAGGGGCATGGCTACACCTTC
CASSLFPGQGHGYTF
>TRBV5-1|-|TRBJ2-1|TRBD2
TGCGCCAGCAGCGCTGGACTAGCGGGGGGGCGGTTGGATGAGCAGTTCTTC
CASSAGLAGGRLDEQFF
>TRBV5-5|-|TRBJ2-7|TRBD1
TGTGCCAGCAGCCTGTCGACAGGGCGGTACGAGCAGTACTTC
CASSLSTGRYEQYF
>TRBV6-5|few|TRBJ2-7|-
TGTGCCAGCAGTTACTCCACACGGCCCACCTACGAGCAGTACTTC
CASSYSTRPTYEQYF